This passage covers 5 T cell receptor beta chains from one sample sequenced in a study of blood T cell repertoires in COVID-19 (TCRdb year 2020). Libraries were constructed by the immunoSEQ multiplex PCR assay. TCRdb mirrors the immuneACCESS table, restricted to in-frame sequences. Some clones are absent from its copies; in checked studies, under half trace to an unresolved V gene, and the reason for the others is unknown. The sample table lists approximately 100,000 clones, 69% of them with a count of one. The ten largest make up about 5.9% of the sample. The sequenced material came from peripheral blood. These receptors came from an elderly man with acute or convalescent COVID-19.

The chain has TRBV28 and TRBJ1-2; D gene uncertain. Germline CDR1 MDHEN, CDR2 SYDVKM. The CDR3 loop spans 13 amino acids. V was clipped by 6 bases and J by 7 bases, with 15 bases between them. CDR3 amino acids: CASRGLGVSGYTF. The CDR3 DNA sequence: TGTGCCAGCAGGGGCCTGGGAGTCTCTGGCTACACCTTC.

This chain connects TRBV5-1 to TRBJ2-7; D call uncertain. The CDR3 spans 13 residues. Germline values: CDR1 SGHRS, CDR2 YFSETQ. Trimming removed 1 base at V and 0 bases at J, with 5 bases between. The CDR3 sequence is CASSLRSSYEQYF. CDR3 DNA sequence: TGCGCCAGCAGCTTGAGGAGCTCCTACGAGCAGTACTTC.

This clone was observed many times. The genes are TRBV6-5 and TRBJ1-1; unclear D gene. Trimming cost V 4 bases and J 6 bases, with 21 bases left between them. This CDR3 spans 16 amino acids. Germline V CDR1 and CDR2: MNHEY, SVGAGI. The CDR3 is CASSFKVGNAFSEAFF. The CDR3, as DNA: TGTGCCAGCAGTTTTAAAGTCGGGAACGCTTTCTCTGAAGCTTTCTTT.

This clone was picked up a small number of times. The rearrangement joins TRBV10-1 to TRBJ2-7; 9 bases fit TRBD2. V gave up 3 bases and J gave up 4 bases; unmatched junction bases: 10. CDR1 WNHNN and CDR2 SYGVQD come from the germline V gene (reference sequence). The CDR3 totals 16 residues. The CDR3 region has the DNA TGCGCCAGCAGTGAAGTCGGAGCGGGAGGAGGATACGAGCAGTACTTC. Translation: CASSEVGAGGGYEQYF.

This clone was recorded only once. The chain uses TRBV6-5 and TRBJ2-5; tentatively, D is TRBD1 (5 bases). The CDR3 consists of 12 residues. The germline V gene has CDR1 MNHEY and CDR2 SVGAGI. V was shortened by 9 bases and J by 2 bases, with 10 bases between the two germline ends. The CDR3, as DNA: TGTGCCAGTTGGAAGGGGCAAGAGACCCAGTACTTC. Its protein is CASWKGQETQYF.